The 13 T cell receptor beta chains below come from one sample, sequenced in a study of T cells in Graves' hyperthyroidism and ophthalmopathy. What was amplified from RNA transcripts were TCR beta CDR3 regions. HTBI primers were used for first-round RT-PCR of the TCR CDR3. From the multiplex PCR reads, TCRdb called clonotypes with MiXCR, one entry per CDR3 protein. The sample yields around 600,000 distinct CDR3 sequences, approximately 15% seen once. Sample: blood. These receptors were taken from a woman under 40 with Graves' hyperthyroidism.

This chain joins TRBV9 and TRBJ2-1, with 12 positions matching TRBD2. With 4 bases clipped from V and 9 bases from J, the junction kept 8 bases outside the gene matches. Germline-derived CDR1 and CDR2 are SGDLS and YYNGEE. The CDR3 consists of 15 residues. CDR3 coding DNA: TGTGCCAGCAGCCCAAGACTAGCGGGAGAGAGTGAGCAGTTCTTC. Its protein product is CASSPRLAGESEQFF.

In this sample, this clonotype turned up many times. This chain uses TRBV7-2 with TRBJ2-1, with D uncertain. V was cut by 4 bases and J by 4 bases, with 5 bases left in between. Germline assignment: CDR1 SGHTA and CDR2 FQGNSA. The length of the CDR3 is 12 residues. Written as DNA, the CDR3 is TGTGCCAGCAGCTATAATTACAATGAGCAGTTCTTC. This codes for CASSYNYNEQFF.

V is TRBV10-3 and J is TRBJ2-3, with 11 nucleotides matching TRBD1. The CDR3 sequence is 14 residues long. CDR1 is ENHRY and CDR2 is SYGVKD in the germline V gene. The trim removed 6 bases at V and 4 bases at J, leaving 3 bases unmatched. The CDR3 region is CAIRPGQGADTQYF. CDR3 DNA sequence: TGTGCCATCAGACCGGGACAGGGGGCAGATACGCAGTATTTT.

This clonotype was detected only a few times. The rearrangement links TRBV5-1 to TRBJ2-3; tentatively, D is TRBD2 (6 bases). Trimming removed 0 bases at V and 0 bases at J, with 17 bases between. The CDR3 is made up of 18 amino acids. CDR1 is SGHRS, CDR2 YFSETQ, per germline. CDR3 protein: CASSLGTIAELSTDTQYF. CDR3 sequence (DNA): TGCGCCAGCAGCTTGGGAACTATAGCGGAGCTCAGCACAGATACGCAGTATTTT.

This clonotype was observed at least ten times. CDR3 region: CASGSGRDTDTQYF. The DNA for the CDR3 is TGTGCCAGCGGTAGCGGGAGAGACACAGATACGCAGTATTTT. V gene TRBV2 combines with J gene TRBJ2-3; 9 positions match TRBD2. The CDR3 consists of 14 residues. The germline V gene encodes CDR1 SNHLY and CDR2 FYNNEI. The J segment lost 2 bases and the V segment lost 8 bases, leaving 5 bases of the junction unmatched.

This clonotype came up many times. The chain employs TRBV18 and TRBJ2-7, with 11 bases that match TRBD1. The CDR3 sequence is 15 residues long. The junction had 2 bases not matched to a gene; V was cut back by 3 bases and J by 1 base. Germline loops: CDR1 KGHSH, CDR2 LQKENI. The DNA for the CDR3 is TGTGCCAGCTCACCCAGGGACAGGGGGTCCTACGAGCAGTACTTC. Protein product: CASSPRDRGSYEQYF.

This rearrangement joins TRBV7-3 to TRBJ2-7, with 13 positions matching TRBD2. The CDR3 contains 15 residues. CDR1 SGHTA and CDR2 FQGTGA come from the germline V gene. Losses at the gene ends were 5 bases for V and 5 bases for J; bases not matched to a gene: 6. The CDR3 reads CASSPGTSGNNEQYF. Here the CDR3 DNA reads TGTGCCAGCAGCCCGGGGACTAGCGGGAACAACGAGCAGTACTTC.

The table lists this clonotype with a few counts. The chain joins TRBV20-1 to TRBJ2-1; no firm D call. The germline CDR1 and CDR2 sequences are DFQATT and SNEGSKA (reference sequence). The CDR3 totals 12 residues. V shed 6 bases and J shed 9 bases, with 15 bases lying between them. This chain's CDR3 is CSAGAEYVEQFF. The CDR3, as DNA: TGCAGTGCCGGCGCCGAGTACGTTGAGCAGTTCTTC.

Ten or more counts support this clonotype. The chain recombines TRBV12-3 or TRBV12-4 with TRBJ2-3; tentatively, D is TRBD2 (6 bases). The CDR3 length is 16 residues. The ends were cut back, 6 bases at V and 1 base at J, with 17 bases in the middle. The CDR3 sequence is CASSWDLIGGTDTQYF. In nucleotides, the CDR3 is TGTGCCAGCAGCTGGGACTTAATCGGGGGCACAGATACGCAGTATTTT.

There are many counts of this clonotype. The rearrangement joins TRBV30 to TRBJ2-7, with D perhaps matching TRBD2 (5 bases). V was cut by 2 bases and J by 3 bases, with 14 bases left in between. CDR3 length equals 14 residues. In germline, CDR1 is GTSNPN, CDR2 SVGIG (reference sequence). The CDR3 bases are TGTGCCTGGAGTTCACCCGGGAAACTCTACGAGCAGTACTTC. It specifies CAWSSPGKLYEQYF. The full variable domain, in which reference TRBV30 and TRBJ2-7 provide the parts outside the CDR3, is SQTIHQWPATLVQPVGSPLSLECTVEGTSNPNLYWYRQAAGRGLQLLFYSVGIGQISSEVPQNLSASRPQDRQFILSSKKLLLSDSGFYLCAWSSPGKLYEQYFGPGTRLTVT.

DNA of the CDR3: TGTGCCAGCAGCTTAGACGTCGCGTACGAGCAGTACTTC. It encodes CASSLDVAYEQYF. The rearrangement uses TRBV7-9 and TRBJ2-7; D is undetermined. Per germline, CDR1 SEHNR and CDR2 FQNEAQ (reference sequence). CDR3 length: 13 amino acids. Trimming cost V 1 base and J 4 bases, with 8 bases left between them.

This clonotype was picked up many times. V and J are TRBV6-1 and TRBJ1-1, with D perhaps TRBD1 (5 bases). Trimming removed 4 bases from V and 4 bases from J, with 16 bases in between. This CDR3 comprises 15 residues. From germline, CDR1 is MNHNS and CDR2 SASEGT. As DNA, the CDR3 is TGTGCCAGCAGTGGGGGGACCCGGGATGGCACTGAAGCTTTCTTT. Translated: CASSGGTRDGTEAFF.

This clonotype was found a few times. This sequence joins TRBV15 and TRBJ2-7; a possible D gene is TRBD2 (7 bases). V lost 1 base to trimming and J lost 5 bases, with 12 bases between them. The CDR3 has 14 amino acids. Per germline, CDR1 LNHNV and CDR2 YYDKDF (reference sequence). CDR3: CATSRVRGADEQYF. DNA for the CDR3: TGTGCCACCAGCAGAGTTCGGGGGGCGGACGAGCAGTACTTC.